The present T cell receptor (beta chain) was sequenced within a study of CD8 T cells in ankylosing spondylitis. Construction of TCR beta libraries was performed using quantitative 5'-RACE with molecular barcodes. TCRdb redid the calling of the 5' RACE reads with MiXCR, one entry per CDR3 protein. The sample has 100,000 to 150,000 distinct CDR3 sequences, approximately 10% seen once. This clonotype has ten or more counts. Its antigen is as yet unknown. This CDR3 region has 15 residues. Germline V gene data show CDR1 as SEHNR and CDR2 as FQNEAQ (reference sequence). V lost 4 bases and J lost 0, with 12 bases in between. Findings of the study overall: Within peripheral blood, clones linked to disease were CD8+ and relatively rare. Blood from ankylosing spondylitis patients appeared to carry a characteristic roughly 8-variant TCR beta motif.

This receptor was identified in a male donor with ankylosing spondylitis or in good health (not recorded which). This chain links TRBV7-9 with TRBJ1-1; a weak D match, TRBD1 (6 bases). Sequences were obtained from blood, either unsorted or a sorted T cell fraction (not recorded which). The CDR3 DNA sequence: TGTGCCAGCAGCTCGGGCGAGGGGGTGAACACTGAAGCTTTCTTT. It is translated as CASSSGEGVNTEAFF.